The rows below give T cell receptor beta chains drawn from one sample of a study of blood T cells in healthy people across ages. TCRdb reanalysed the 5' RACE reads using MiXCR and keeps one entry per CDR3 protein. The sample lists more than 650,000 distinct CDR3 sequences; less than 70% were seen once. The material sequenced was blood. Every receptor here comes from a man of 80 years or more in good health. Both conserved end residues are part of each CDR3. The D gene is left open where the match is weak. Clone size is given for some rows only: seen once, a few or many times, or a class if the clone is expanded.

cdr3_nt	cdr3_aa	clone_size	d_call	v_call	j_call
TGTGCCACCAGCAGAATCCCAAGGACTAGCGGGAAGGATGAGCAGTTCTTC	CATSRIPRTSGKDEQFF	.	TRBD2	TRBV15	TRBJ2-1
TGTGCCAGCAGCTCTCGGACTAGCGGTTACAATGAGCAGTTCTTC	CASSSRTSGYNEQFF	.	TRBD2	TRBV7-3	TRBJ2-1
TGCAGTGCTCCGACAGGAGACTATGGCTACACCTTC	CSAPTGDYGYTF	.	.	TRBV20-1	TRBJ1-2
TGTGCCACCAGTGAACCAGGACTTTGGGAGACCCAGTACTTC	CATSEPGLWETQYF	.	.	TRBV24-1	TRBJ2-5
TGTGCCAGCAGTACTTTAGCGGAGTACTCCTACAATGAGCAGTACTTC	CASSTLAEYSYNEQYF	many	.	TRBV6-4	TRBJ2-7
TGCAGTGCTAGCGGGCTAGAGGTTGGGTACAATGAGCAGTTCTTC	CSASGLEVGYNEQFF	.	.	TRBV20-1	TRBJ2-1
TGTGCCAGCAGCCAAGATGTAGCGGGTGCGGCTAGCACAGATACGCAGTATTTT	CASSQDVAGAASTDTQYF	.	TRBD2	TRBV3-1	TRBJ2-3
TGTGCCAGCAGTTTGCAGGGGACGTACACTGAAGCTTTCTTT	CASSLQGTYTEAFF	once	.	TRBV12-3/TRBV12-4	TRBJ1-1
TGTGCCAGCAACCCTGGACTAGCGGGAGGAGAGACCCAGTACTTC	CASNPGLAGGETQYF	.	TRBD2	TRBV12-3/TRBV12-4	TRBJ2-5
TGCGCCAGCAGCCCCAGATCGGACAGGGTCTCCTACGAGCAGTACTTC	CASSPRSDRVSYEQYF	.	TRBD1	TRBV5-1	TRBJ2-7
TGCGCCAGCAGCCAAGATCACAGAATTTCAACAGGGACGAACTATGGCTACACCTTC	CASSQDHRISTGTNYGYTF	few	.	TRBV4-1	TRBJ1-2
TGCAGTGCTAGCAAAAGACAGGGCGTCACTGAAGCTTTCTTT	CSASKRQGVTEAFF	once	TRBD1	TRBV20-1	TRBJ1-1
TGCGCCAGCCGCCAGGGCCACTATGGCTACACCTTC	CASRQGHYGYTF	.	.	TRBV5-1	TRBJ1-2
TGCAGCGTTTACCAGCTTAACACCGGGGAGCTGTTTTTT	CSVYQLNTGELFF	.	.	TRBV29-1	TRBJ2-2
TGTGCCAGCAGTCGGTCTCACCAAGAGACCCAGTACTTC	CASSRSHQETQYF	few	.	TRBV7-3	TRBJ2-5
TGTGCCAGCAGTTTAGGGCCGGGGAGGCACAGATACGCGTATTTT	CASSLGPGRHRYAYF	.	.	TRBV12-3/TRBV12-4	TRBJ2-3
TGTGCCAGCAGTTCCTTAGGGGGCATCGAGAACACTGAAGCTTTCTTT	CASSSLGGIENTEAFF	once	TRBD1	TRBV28	TRBJ1-1
TGCAGTGCTATCCTTCCTAGCGGTGGTTACAATGAGCAGTACTTC	CSAILPSGGYNEQYF	.	TRBD2	TRBV20-1	TRBJ2-7
TGTGCCAGCAGCCAATCAGCGGGAGGGAGCTCTGGGGCCAACGTCCTGACTTTC	CASSQSAGGSSGANVLTF	.	TRBD2	TRBV3-1	TRBJ2-6
TGTGCCAGCAGCTCGATAGCGGGAGGGCCCGTCAATGAGCAGTTATTC	CASSSIAGGPVNEQLF	.	TRBD2	TRBV7-9	TRBJ2-1
TGTGCCAGCAGCTTGGCTAATACGGTCGGGGAGCTGTTTTTT	CASSLANTVGELFF	.	.	TRBV11-3	TRBJ2-2
TGTGCCAGCAGCTCCCCGGGACTAGCGGAAGAGCAGTTCTTC	CASSSPGLAEEQFF	.	TRBD2	TRBV7-6	TRBJ2-1
TGCAGTGCTAGAGGAAGCGACCGGGTCTACGAGCAGTACTTC	CSARGSDRVYEQYF	few	.	TRBV20-1	TRBJ2-7
TGCAGTGCTAGGAGAACTAGCGGTTACAATGAGCAGTTCTTC	CSARRTSGYNEQFF	.	TRBD2	TRBV20-1	TRBJ2-1
TGTGCCAGCAGCCCCGGGGTAGGGTATGAGCGAGGAGCTTTCTTT	CASSPGVGYERGAFF	once	.	TRBV9	TRBJ1-1
TGTGCCAGCCGGGTCTACGGGACCTACGAGCAGTACTTC	CASRVYGTYEQYF	many	.	TRBV28	TRBJ2-7
TGCGCCAGCAGCTTAACCCCTGTATCGGACATTCAGTACTTC	CASSLTPVSDIQYF	few	.	TRBV5-1	TRBJ2-4
TGTGCCATCAGCAGAGGGGGATCCAGCTCTGGGGCCAACGTCCTGACTTTC	CAISRGGSSSGANVLTF	many	.	TRBV10-3	TRBJ2-6